This entry is about one TCR beta chain. Its antigen is currently unknown. The CDR3 contains 12 residues. The junction had 13 bases not matched to a gene; V was cut back by 5 bases and J by 15 bases. Germline V gene data show CDR1 as DFQATT and CDR2 as SNEGSKA (reference sequence). This sample is part of a study of blood T cells in healthy people across ages. Study-wide findings and caveats: While age rose, TCR beta diversity per million T cells dropped in a roughly linear way.

Extracted total RNA amounted to at least 6 micrograms for each sample. The authors ran a second PCR of about 7 to 11 cycles using a sample-barcoded 5' primer and a J-beta primer mix. TCRdb re-analysed the 5' RACE reads in MiXCR, keeping a single row per CDR3 protein. This repertoire shows about 800,000 distinct CDR3 sequences, 20% to 25% found once; its top ten account for under 4.5%. This sample was shared with a second study, whose subject was T cells of mothers and their children.

The source is a boy aged 5-17 years in good health. The chain carries TRBV20-1 and TRBJ2-1, with 7 bases identical to TRBD2. The sequencing sample was made of blood. In DNA form, the CDR3 reads TGCAGTGCTGGGACCGGGACTACGATCGCGTTCTTC. Its protein product is CSAGTGTTIAFF.